This is a list of T cell receptor beta chains from one sample in a study of T cell repertoires in cytomegalovirus infection. MiXCR, applied by TCRdb to the reads, yields one record per CDR3 protein. The sample holds around 170,000 distinct CDR3 sequences; 13% to 15% are singletons and the top ten take 20% to 30%. Sequenced input: PBMCs. The receptors come from a human donor in good health (CMV status not recorded). Some clones in this sample may be carry-over from other donors' samples. The CDR3 runs from the conserved cysteine through the conserved F or W. Fields, in order: V gene, clone size, J gene, D gene, CDR3 protein, CDR3 DNA. The D gene is left open where the match is weak. Clone size is given for some rows only: seen once, a few or many times, or a class if the clone is expanded.

TRBV6-8	NA	TRBJ2-7	TRBD1	CASSQYSGTAKYYEQYF	TGTGCCAGCAGTCAATATTCCGGGACAGCAAAATACTACGAGCAGTACTTC
TRBV25-1	NA	TRBJ2-1	NA	CASSEGTGSEQFF	TGTGCCAGCAGTGAAGGTACGGGGAGTGAGCAGTTCTTC
TRBV4-1	few	TRBJ1-5	NA	CASSEDGQGNQPQHF	TGTGCCAGCAGCGAGGACGGACAAGGCAATCAGCCCCAGCATTTT
TRBV20-1	NA	TRBJ2-1	TRBD2	CSAISSGWVNEQFF	TGCAGTGCTATCTCTAGCGGTTGGGTCAATGAGCAGTTCTTC
TRBV4-1	few	TRBJ1-4	TRBD1	CASRSDRWDEKLFF	TGCGCCAGCAGATCGGACAGGTGGGATGAAAAACTGTTTTTT
TRBV6-5	NA	TRBJ2-6	TRBD2	CASGGLAGGSSGANVLAF	TGTGCCAGCGGGGGGCTAGCGGGAGGGAGCTCTGGGGCCAACGTCCTAGCTTTC
TRBV7-9	many	TRBJ1-1	TRBD1	CASSLYRDRPGKAFF	TGTGCCAGCAGCTTGTACCGGGACAGACCGGGGAAAGCTTTCTTT
TRBV5-1	NA	TRBJ1-5	NA	CASSLDAGLSQHF	TGCGCCAGCAGCTTGGATGCAGGCTTGTCCCAGCATTTT
TRBV6-1	few	TRBJ1-5	NA	CASSRRGESNQPQHF	TGTGCCAGCAGCCGCAGGGGAGAAAGCAATCAGCCCCAGCATTTT
TRBV6-4	few	TRBJ2-1	NA	CASSDRSRDEQFF	TGTGCCAGCAGTGACAGGAGTAGGGATGAGCAGTTCTTC
TRBV5-1	NA	TRBJ2-1	NA	CASSLETSFTRLEQFF	TGCGCCAGCAGCTTGGAAACTAGCTTCACACGCCTTGAGCAGTTCTTC
TRBV20-1	few	TRBJ2-7	TRBD1	CSATSSGQGGGESYEQYF	TGCAGTGCTACCAGCTCGGGACAGGGTGGAGGCGAGTCCTACGAGCAGTACTTC
TRBV7-6	few	TRBJ2-5	NA	CASSRSAGKTQYF	TGTGCCAGCAGCCGATCCGCGGGCAAGACCCAGTACTTC
TRBV18	few	TRBJ2-1	NA	CASSRNGAGSYNEQFF	TGTGCCAGCTCACGCAACGGGGCAGGGTCCTACAATGAGCAGTTCTTC
TRBV7-9	NA	TRBJ2-1	NA	CASNPPLRQRDNEQFF	TGTGCCAGCAACCCCCCCCTTCGACAGAGGGACAATGAGCAGTTCTTC
TRBV4-2	few	TRBJ2-7	NA	CASSQDEYEQYF	TGTGCCAGCAGCCAAGATGAGTACGAGCAGTACTTC
TRBV12-3/TRBV12-4	many	TRBJ1-1	NA	CASSLSVAEAFF	TGTGCCAGCAGTTTGTCGGTTGCTGAAGCTTTCTTT
TRBV29-1	NA	TRBJ1-2	NA	CSVLANTLYGYTF	TGCAGCGTTCTGGCAAACACCCTCTATGGCTACACCTTC
TRBV6-4	NA	TRBJ2-7	TRBD1	CASQGADEQYF	TGTGCCAGCCAGGGGGCCGACGAGCAGTACTTC
TRBV28	few	TRBJ2-3	TRBD2	CASSSKLAGGTRGF	TGTGCCAGCAGTTCCAAACTAGCGGGAGGGACTCGTGGGTTT
TRBV12-3/TRBV12-4	many	TRBJ1-5	NA	CASRRTDLQPQHF	TGTGCCAGCAGACGGACCGACCTCCAGCCCCAGCATTTT
TRBV7-8	many	TRBJ2-2	NA	CASSLGPGRELFF	TGTGCCAGCAGCCTTGGGCCAGGCAGGGAGCTGTTTTTT
TRBV28	NA	TRBJ2-1	NA	CASRRARNEQFF	TGTGCCAGCAGGCGGGCAAGGAATGAGCAGTTCTTC
TRBV6-2/TRBV6-3	many	TRBJ1-1	NA	CASRPVPEVLEAFF	TGTGCCAGCAGACCGGTACCCGAGGTCCTTGAAGCTTTCTTT
TRBV19	NA	TRBJ1-5	NA	CASRMGGATQPQHF	TGTGCCAGTAGGATGGGGGGCGCAACCCAGCCCCAGCATTTT
TRBV29-1	NA	TRBJ1-5	NA	CSASTAGLGNQPQHF	TGCAGCGCCTCAACGGCAGGGCTCGGCAATCAGCCCCAGCATTTT
TRBV12-3/TRBV12-4	NA	TRBJ1-5	NA	CASSQFLGNQPQHF	TGTGCCAGCAGCCAGTTCTTGGGCAATCAGCCCCAGCATTTT
TRBV7-2	many	TRBJ1-5	NA	CASSIQSSNQPQHF	TGTGCCAGCAGCATCCAATCCAGCAATCAGCCCCAGCATTTT
TRBV4-1	NA	TRBJ2-3	TRBD1	CASSQGTPTGKTDTQYF	TGCGCCAGCAGCCAAGGGACCCCGACAGGGAAGACAGATACGCAGTATTTT
TRBV4-3	NA	TRBJ2-1	NA	CASSQSRGPYNEQFF	TGCGCCAGCAGTCAAAGCAGGGGTCCCTACAATGAGCAGTTCTTC
TRBV4-3	NA	TRBJ2-1	TRBD1	CASSRTSGTGTYNEQFF	TGCGCCAGCAGCCGAACCTCCGGGACAGGGACCTACAATGAGCAGTTCTTC
TRBV7-2	many	TRBJ2-3	NA	CASSIPGDTQYF	TGTGCCAGCTCTATCCCTGGGGATACGCAGTATTTT
TRBV28	few	TRBJ1-1	NA	CASSIGGGTGTEAFF	TGTGCCAGCAGCATTGGGGGAGGGACGGGCACTGAAGCTTTCTTT
TRBV29-1	NA	TRBJ1-1	NA	CSVEEDMNTEAFF	TGCAGCGTTGAAGAGGATATGAACACTGAAGCTTTCTTT
TRBV6-1	many	TRBJ2-3	TRBD2	CASSSWGGRSTDTQYF	TGTGCCAGCAGTTCCTGGGGCGGGAGGAGCACAGATACGCAGTATTTT
TRBV6-1	NA	TRBJ2-2	NA	CASRMDRATGELFF	TGTGCCAGCAGGATGGACAGAGCCACCGGGGAGCTGTTTTTT
TRBV10-2	NA	TRBJ2-3	NA	CASLFKPGTDTQYF	TGCGCCAGCCTCTTCAAACCGGGGACAGATACGCAGTATTTT
TRBV7-2	many	TRBJ2-5	TRBD1	CASSRRTGGETQYF	TGTGCCAGCAGCCGCAGGACAGGGGGAGAGACCCAGTACTTC
TRBV6-1	many	TRBJ2-2	TRBD1	CASSGDRGDTGELFF	TGTGCCAGCAGTGGGGACAGGGGGGACACCGGGGAGCTGTTTTTT
TRBV7-2	many	TRBJ1-6	NA	CASRPGTRGAYNSPLHF	TGTGCCAGCAGGCCCGGGACACGAGGAGCCTATAATTCACCCCTCCACTTT